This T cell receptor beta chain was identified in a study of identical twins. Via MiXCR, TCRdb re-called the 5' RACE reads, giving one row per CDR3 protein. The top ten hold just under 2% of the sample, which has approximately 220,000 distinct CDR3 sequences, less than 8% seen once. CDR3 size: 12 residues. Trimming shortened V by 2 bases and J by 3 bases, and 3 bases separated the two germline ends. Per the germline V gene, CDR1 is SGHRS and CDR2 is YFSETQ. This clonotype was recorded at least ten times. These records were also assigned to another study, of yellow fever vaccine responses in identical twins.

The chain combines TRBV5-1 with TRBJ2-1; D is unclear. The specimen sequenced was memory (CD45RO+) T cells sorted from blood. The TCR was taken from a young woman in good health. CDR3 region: CASSFDYNEQFF. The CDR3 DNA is TGCGCCAGCAGCTTTGACTACAATGAGCAGTTCTTC.